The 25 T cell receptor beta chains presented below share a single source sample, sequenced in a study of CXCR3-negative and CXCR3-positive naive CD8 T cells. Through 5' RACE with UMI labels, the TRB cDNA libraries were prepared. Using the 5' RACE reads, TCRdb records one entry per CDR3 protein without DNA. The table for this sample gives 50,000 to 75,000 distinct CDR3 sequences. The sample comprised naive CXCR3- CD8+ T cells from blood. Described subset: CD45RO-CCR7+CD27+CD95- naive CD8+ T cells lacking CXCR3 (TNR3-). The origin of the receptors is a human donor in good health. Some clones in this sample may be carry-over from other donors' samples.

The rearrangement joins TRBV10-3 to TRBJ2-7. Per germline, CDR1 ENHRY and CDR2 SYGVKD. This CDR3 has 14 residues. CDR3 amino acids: CAISEPDPLYEQYF.

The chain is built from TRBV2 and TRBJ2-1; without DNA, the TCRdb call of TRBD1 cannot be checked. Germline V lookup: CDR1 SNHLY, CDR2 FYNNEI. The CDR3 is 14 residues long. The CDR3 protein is CASSEAGRGLEQFF. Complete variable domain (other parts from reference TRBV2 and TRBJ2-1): EPEVTQTPSHQVTQMGQEVILRCVPISNHLYFYWYRQILGQKVEFLVSFYNNEISEKSEIFDDQFSVERPDGSNFTLKIRSTKLEDSAMYFCASSEAGRGLEQFFGPGTRLTVL.

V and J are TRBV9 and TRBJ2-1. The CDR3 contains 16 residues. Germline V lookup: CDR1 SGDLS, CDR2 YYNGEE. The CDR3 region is CASSVDTEQPYNEQFF.

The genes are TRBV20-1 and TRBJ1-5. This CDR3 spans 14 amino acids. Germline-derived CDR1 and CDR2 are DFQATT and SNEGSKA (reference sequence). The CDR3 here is CSARDYTTNQPQHF.

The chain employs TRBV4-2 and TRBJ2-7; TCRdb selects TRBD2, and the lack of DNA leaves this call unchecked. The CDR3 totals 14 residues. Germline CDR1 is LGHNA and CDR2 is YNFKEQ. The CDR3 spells CASSQDGLANEQYF.

CDR3 region: CACSDASTGELFF. This sequence joins TRBV7-3 and TRBJ2-2. There are 13 residues in the CDR3. Looked up from germline, CDR1 is SGHTA and CDR2 is FQGTGA.

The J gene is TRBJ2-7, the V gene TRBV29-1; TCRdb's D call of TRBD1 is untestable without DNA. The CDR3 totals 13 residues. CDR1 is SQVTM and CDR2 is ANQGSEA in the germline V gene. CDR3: CSVTGASVHEQYF.

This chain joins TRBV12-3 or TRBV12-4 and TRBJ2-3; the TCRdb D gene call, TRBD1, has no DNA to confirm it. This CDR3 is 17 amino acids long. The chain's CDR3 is CASSLTWTPFRADTQYF.

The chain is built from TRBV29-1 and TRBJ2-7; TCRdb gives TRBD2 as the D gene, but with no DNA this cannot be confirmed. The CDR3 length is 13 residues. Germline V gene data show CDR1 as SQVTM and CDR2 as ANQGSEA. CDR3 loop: CSALHRYPPEQYF.

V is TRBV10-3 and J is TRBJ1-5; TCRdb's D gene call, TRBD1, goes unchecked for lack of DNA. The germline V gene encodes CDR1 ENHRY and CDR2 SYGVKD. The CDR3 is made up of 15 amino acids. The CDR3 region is CAISVSGGDARPQHF.

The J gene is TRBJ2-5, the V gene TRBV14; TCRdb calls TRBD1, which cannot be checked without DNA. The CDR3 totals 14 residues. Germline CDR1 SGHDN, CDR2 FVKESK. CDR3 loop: CASSQDRGGETQYF.

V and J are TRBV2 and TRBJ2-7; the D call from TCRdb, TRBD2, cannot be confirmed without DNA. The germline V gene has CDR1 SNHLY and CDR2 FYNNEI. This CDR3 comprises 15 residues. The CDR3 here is CASTRGLAGTYEQYF.

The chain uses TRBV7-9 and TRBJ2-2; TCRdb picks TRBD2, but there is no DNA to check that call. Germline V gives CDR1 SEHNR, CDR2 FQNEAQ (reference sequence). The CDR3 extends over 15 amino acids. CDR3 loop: CASSSGQQGTGELFF. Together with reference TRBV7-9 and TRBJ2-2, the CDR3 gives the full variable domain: DTGVSQNPRHKITKRGQNVTFRCDPISEHNRLYWYRQTLGQGPEFLTYFQNEAQLEKSRLLSDRFSAERPKGSFSTLEIQRTEQGDSAMYLCASSSGQQGTGELFFGEGSRLTVL.

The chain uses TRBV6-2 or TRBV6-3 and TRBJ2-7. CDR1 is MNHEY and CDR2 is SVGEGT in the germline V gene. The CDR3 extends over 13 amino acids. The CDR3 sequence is CASSYSNYYEQYF.

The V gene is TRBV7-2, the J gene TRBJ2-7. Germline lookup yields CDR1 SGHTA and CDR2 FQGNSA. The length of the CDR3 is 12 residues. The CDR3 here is CASSFTTYEQYF.

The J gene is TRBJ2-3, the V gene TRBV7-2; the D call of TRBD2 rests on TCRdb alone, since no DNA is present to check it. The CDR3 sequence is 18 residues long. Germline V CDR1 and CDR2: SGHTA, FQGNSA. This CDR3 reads CASSPSSGGHPSTDTQYF.

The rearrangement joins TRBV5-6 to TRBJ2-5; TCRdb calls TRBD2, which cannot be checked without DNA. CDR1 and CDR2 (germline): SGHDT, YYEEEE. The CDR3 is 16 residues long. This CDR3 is CASSLGRGGLGETQYF.

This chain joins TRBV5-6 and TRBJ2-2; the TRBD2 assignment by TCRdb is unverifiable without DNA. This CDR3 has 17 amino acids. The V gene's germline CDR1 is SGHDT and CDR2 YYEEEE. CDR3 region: CASSLYGETRYTGELFF.

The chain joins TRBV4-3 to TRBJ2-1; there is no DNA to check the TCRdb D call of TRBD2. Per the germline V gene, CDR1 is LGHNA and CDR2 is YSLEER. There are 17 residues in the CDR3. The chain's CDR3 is CASSQDWASGAYNEQFF.

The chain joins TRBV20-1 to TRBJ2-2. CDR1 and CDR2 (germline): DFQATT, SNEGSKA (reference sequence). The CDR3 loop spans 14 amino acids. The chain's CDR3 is CSANPYQNTGELFF.

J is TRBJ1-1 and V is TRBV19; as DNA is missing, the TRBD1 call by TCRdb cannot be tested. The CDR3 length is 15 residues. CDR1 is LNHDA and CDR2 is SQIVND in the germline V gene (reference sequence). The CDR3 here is CATRTGAALNTEAFF.

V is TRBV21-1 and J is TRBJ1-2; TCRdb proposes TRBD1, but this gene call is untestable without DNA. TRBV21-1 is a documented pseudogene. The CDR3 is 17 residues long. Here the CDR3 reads CASSKDPVGREEYGYTF.

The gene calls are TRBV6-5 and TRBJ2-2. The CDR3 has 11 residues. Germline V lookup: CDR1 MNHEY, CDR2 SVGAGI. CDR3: CASRRSGELFF.

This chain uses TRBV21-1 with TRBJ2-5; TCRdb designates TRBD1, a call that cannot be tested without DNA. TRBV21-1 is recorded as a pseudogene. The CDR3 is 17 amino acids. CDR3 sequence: CASRKALTSGHQETQYF.

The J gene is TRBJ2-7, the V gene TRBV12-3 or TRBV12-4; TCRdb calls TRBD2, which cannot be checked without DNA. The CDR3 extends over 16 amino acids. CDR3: CASSATSGFNSYEQYF.